Listed below are T cell receptor beta chains from one sample, sequenced in a study of neoadjuvant anti-PD-1 for oral cavity cancer. Sequencing was performed with immunoSEQ multiplex PCR; in TCRdb, only in-frame clones are kept and a portion is missing. The sample includes about 72,000 clones, around 80% seen only once; the top ten take 3.4%. Here the sequenced sample was PBMCs, taken before nivolumab (anti-PD-1) treatment. Receptors were obtained from a person aged 40 to 85 with oral cavity squamous cell carcinoma. Each CDR3 is given with its conserved first and last residue. A D gene is named only where the DNA matches it firmly. Size is stated for part of the rows, as once, few or many counts, or as a class when the clone is expanded.

clone_size j_call d_call v_call cdr3_nt cdr3_aa
- TRBJ2-1 - TRBV30 TGTGCCTGGAGTCCCACCCTAGTAATACCCCAGTTCTTC CAWSPTLVIPQFF
- TRBJ2-1 - TRBV10-3 TGTGCCATCAAGGGGGGGGGTTCCTACAATGAGCAGTTCTTC CAIKGGGSYNEQFF
- TRBJ2-7 TRBD2 TRBV7-3 TGTGCCAGCAGCTCAAGCGGGGGGGCCCACGAGCAGTACTTC CASSSSGGAHEQYF
- TRBJ1-5 - TRBV19 TGTGCCAGTAGTATAGGGGCCCTACGGGGGCGGATAAGCAATCAGCCCCAGCATTTT CASSIGALRGRISNQPQHF
- TRBJ1-1 - TRBV7-9 TGTGCCAGCAGCAAAGGGACGCGGCTTACTGAAGCTTTCTTT CASSKGTRLTEAFF
- TRBJ2-3 - TRBV7-8 TGTGCCAGCAGCTTACGCGGGATCAGCACAGATACGCAGTATTTT CASSLRGISTDTQYF
- TRBJ1-6 - TRBV27 TGTGCCAGCAGTTTATCGGTAAACTCCTATAATTCACCCCTCCACTTT CASSLSVNSYNSPLHF
- TRBJ1-1 TRBD1 TRBV7-9 TGTGCCAGCAGCCCGACAGGGGACACTGAAGCTTTCTTT CASSPTGDTEAFF
- TRBJ2-1 - TRBV5-4 TGTGCCAGCAGCTTGGCCACACCCTACAATGAGCAGTTCTTC CASSLATPYNEQFF
- TRBJ2-4 - TRBV5-1 TGCGCCAGCAGCTTGGGGGTCCAAAACAAAAACATTCAGTACTTC CASSLGVQNKNIQYF
- TRBJ1-2 - TRBV27 TGTGCCAGCAGTAAACGGTCGCACTATGGCTACACCTTC CASSKRSHYGYTF
- TRBJ2-1 TRBD2 TRBV9 TGTGCCAGCAGCGTAGCCGGAGTGGGTAGCGGGGGGGCCCATGAGCAGTTCTTC CASSVAGVGSGGAHEQFF
- TRBJ1-6 - TRBV9 TGTGCCAGCAGCGTAGATAGGGCGGGTTCACCCCTCCACTTT CASSVDRAGSPLHF
- TRBJ2-6 - TRBV6-1 TGTGCCAGCAGACCGATCGGGGGCGGCGTCCTGACTTTC CASRPIGGGVLTF
- TRBJ1-3 - TRBV2 TGTGCCAGCCAGGGGTCTGGAAACACCATATATTTT CASQGSGNTIYF
- TRBJ2-3 TRBD1 TRBV27 TGTGCCAGCAGCCTAAAGGGGGCGTACACAGATACGCAGTATTTT CASSLKGAYTDTQYF
- TRBJ1-5 - TRBV6-4 TGTGCCAGCATTACAGGGCCCACCGAAGGCAATCAGCCCCAGCATTTT CASITGPTEGNQPQHF
- TRBJ1-2 - TRBV5-4 TGTGCCAGCAGTGAAGGGACCTCATTCTATGGCTACACCTTC CASSEGTSFYGYTF
- TRBJ2-1 - TRBV29-1 TGCAGCGCGACCGTTGCACAGGGCGGCGAGCAGTTCTTC CSATVAQGGEQFF
once TRBJ1-2 - TRBV6-5 TGTGCCAGCAGTCCCCCGGGCCGTGGCTACACCTTC CASSPPGRGYTF
- TRBJ1-3 - TRBV4-2 TGTGCCAGCAGCCACGGGGGTGCGGGAAACACCATATATTTT CASSHGGAGNTIYF
- TRBJ1-6 TRBD1 TRBV7-8 TGTGCCAGCAGCTTACTCACAGGGGAGTTATCACCCCTCCACTTT CASSLLTGELSPLHF
- TRBJ1-2 TRBD1 TRBV6-1 TGTGCCAGCAGACAAGGGACAGGCCCTTCATATGGCTACACCTTC CASRQGTGPSYGYTF
- TRBJ1-1 - TRBV10-3 TGTGCCATCAGGGGGGACATTCTGGTCACTGAAGCTTTCTTT CAIRGDILVTEAFF
- TRBJ2-7 - TRBV6-6 TGTGCCAGCAGTTACTGGGAGCGCGGGTACGAGCAGTACTTC CASSYWERGYEQYF
few TRBJ1-1 - TRBV6-5 TGTGCCAGCACCCCTCGGGTGAACACTGAAGCTTTCTTT CASTPRVNTEAFF
once TRBJ2-1 - TRBV11-2 TGTGCCAGCAGCTTAAAAATCACAGCCCATGAGCAGTTCTTC CASSLKITAHEQFF
once TRBJ2-1 TRBD2 TRBV7-9 TGTGCCAGCAGCTCGGAGACTAGCGGGGGAGCCAGCTCCCATGAGCAGTTCTTC CASSSETSGGASSHEQFF
- TRBJ1-3 - TRBV5-1 TGCGCCAGCAGCTTGGTCGGGGGGCTCGGAAACACCATATATTTT CASSLVGGLGNTIYF
once TRBJ2-7 - TRBV30 TGTGCCTGGAGTGAAGTCAGGGTCCACGAGCAGTACTTC CAWSEVRVHEQYF
- TRBJ1-1 - TRBV11-2 TGTGCCAGCAGCTTAGGGCAGGTCAACACTGAAGCTTTCTTT CASSLGQVNTEAFF
- TRBJ1-4 - TRBV6-8 TGTGCCAGCAGTTTGATAGGGGGAAATGAAAAACTGTTTTTT CASSLIGGNEKLFF
once TRBJ1-6 TRBD1 TRBV6-1 TGTGCCAGCAGTGAACTGGACAGGGACAATTCACCCCTCCACTTT CASSELDRDNSPLHF
once TRBJ2-1 TRBD2 TRBV11-3 TGTGCCAGCAGCCCCGACTCCGGGACTAGCAACAATGAGCAGTTCTTC CASSPDSGTSNNEQFF
few TRBJ2-3 - TRBV10-3 TGTGCCATCAGTGAGTCAAGGGATACGCAGTATTTT CAISESRDTQYF
once TRBJ2-5 TRBD2 TRBV11-2 TGTGCCAGCAGCTTAAATCGCGGGAGTGGGGAGACCCAGTACTTC CASSLNRGSGETQYF
- TRBJ2-5 - TRBV19 TGTGCCAGTAGTACTACTAGAGGAGAGACCCAGTACTTC CASSTTRGETQYF
- TRBJ1-5 TRBD1 TRBV11-2 TGTGCCAGCAGCGGGACAGGTGATCAGCCCCAGCATTTT CASSGTGDQPQHF
- TRBJ2-1 TRBD2 TRBV5-1 TGCGCCAGCAGCTACGGGACTAGCGGGAGCAATGAGCAGTTCTTC CASSYGTSGSNEQFF
- TRBJ2-1 TRBD2 TRBV4-1 TGCGCCAGCAGCCAAGATTTCGCGGGAGGACGGGACAATGAGCAGTTCTTC CASSQDFAGGRDNEQFF
- TRBJ2-5 TRBD2 TRBV4-1 TGCGCCAGCAGCCAAGAAGGGACTAGTATTCAAGAGACCCAGTACTTC CASSQEGTSIQETQYF
- TRBJ2-5 TRBD1 TRBV9 TGTGCCAGCAGCGTAGTAGACAGGGTGGAGACCCAGTACTTC CASSVVDRVETQYF